This T cell receptor beta chain comes out of a study of T cell repertoires in cytomegalovirus infection. Study-level background: Indicated by public TCR beta signatures were CMV infection and matching HLA type. Study outcomes and limitations: HLA-C-restricted TCR beta clonotypes specific for CMV led the ex vivo response.

With respect to this clonotype: The antigen is undetermined.

This CDR3 region has 15 residues. The V gene end was trimmed by 4 bases and the J gene end by 2 bases; junction bases not matched to a gene: 4. Germline values: CDR1 LNHDA, CDR2 SQIVND (reference sequence). MiXCR, run by TCRdb on the reads, gives a single entry per CDR3 protein. The data show some 120,000 distinct CDR3 sequences, 10% seen once. This TCR was recovered from a human donor in good health (CMV status not recorded). Some clones in this sample may be carry-over from other donors' samples. Source material: PBMCs, sequenced either directly or after in vitro stimulation (not recorded which). The chain links TRBV19 to TRBJ2-2; 7 bases agree with TRBD1. CDR3 in DNA: TGTGCCAGTAGTAGGGACAGAACCAACACCGGGGAGCTGTTTTTT. Protein sequence: CASSRDRTNTGELFF.